This entry is about one T cell receptor beta chain. The sample originates from a study of T cell changes during pregnancy in multiple sclerosis. Germline loops: CDR1 MNHEY, CDR2 SVGAGI. CDR3 length: 13 residues. Trimming removed 8 bases from V and 10 bases from J, with 19 bases in between. The method was immunoSEQ multiplex PCR; TCRdb's version includes in-frame clones alone and lacks a portion of them. The sample records over 60,000 clones, 75% to 95% being singletons. The specimen comprised peripheral blood, sampled in the third trimester of pregnancy. This chain uses TRBV6-5 with TRBJ2-3; weak D call: TRBD1 (6 bases). This TCR came from a female donor in good health, enrolled as a control in a pregnancy study. This CDR3 is CASRQAVIASQYF. CDR3 bases: TGTGCCAGCCGACAGGCTGTTATAGCGTCGCAGTATTTT.